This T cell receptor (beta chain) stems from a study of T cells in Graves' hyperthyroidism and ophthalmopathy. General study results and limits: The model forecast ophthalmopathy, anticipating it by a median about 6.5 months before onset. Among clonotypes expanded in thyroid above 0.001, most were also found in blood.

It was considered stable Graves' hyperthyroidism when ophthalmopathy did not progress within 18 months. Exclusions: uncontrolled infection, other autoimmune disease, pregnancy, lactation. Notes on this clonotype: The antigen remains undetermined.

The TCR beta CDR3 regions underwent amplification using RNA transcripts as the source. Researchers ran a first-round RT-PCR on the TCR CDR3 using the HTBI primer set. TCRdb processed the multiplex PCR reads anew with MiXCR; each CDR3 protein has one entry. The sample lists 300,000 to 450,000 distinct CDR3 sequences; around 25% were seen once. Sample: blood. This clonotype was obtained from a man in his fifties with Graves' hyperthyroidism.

The CDR3, as DNA: TGTGCCAGCAGCCAAGGGCGCTACAATGAGCAGTTCTTC. Protein: CASSQGRYNEQFF. The gene calls are TRBV14 and TRBJ2-1; unclear D gene. CDR1 and CDR2 from the germline V gene are SGHDN and FVKESK. Between the trimmed V and J ends, which lost 1 base and 3 bases, there was a span of 4 bases. The CDR3 totals 13 residues.